This section outlines one TCR beta chain sequence together with its context. Its specificity is not known. Time point denoted: baseline, week 1 (first vaccination visit). Treatment meaning: pre-vaccination baseline after standard-of-care therapy. Astrocytomas that were new, WHO grade 3 or 4, IDH1-mutant and ATRX-lost were present in the donors. This sample stems from a study of a mutant IDH1 vaccine in newly diagnosed glioma. Study as a whole: There were approximately 62% males and around 38% females among treated patients, whose mean age was about 38 years. General observations from the study: There seemed to be no relation between pseudoprogression and changes in top peripheral T cell clonotypes.

The germline V and J ends were trimmed by 0 bases and 10 bases, with 10 bases remaining between them. Germline V gene data show CDR1 as SGHDN and CDR2 as FVKESK. The CDR3 has 12 amino acids. This table comes from immunoSEQ multiplex PCR, and its TCRdb copy is limited to in-frame clones, with some not included. The data hold approximately 16,000 clones, with roughly 96% observed a single time. The TCR sequence derives from a woman aged 18 to 35 with glioma. Some clones in this sample may be carry-over from other donors' samples. The sequencing here drew on peripheral blood mononuclear cells (PBMCs), taken from a glioma patient treated with radiotherapy, temozolomide or both. This chain joins TRBV14 and TRBJ2-7; D is undetermined. CDR3 sequence (DNA): TGTGCCAGCAGCCAAGATCGGGTTTTTCAGTACTTC. Translation gives CASSQDRVFQYF.